This TCR beta chain was identified during a study of metastatic and nonmetastatic thyroid tumors. This CDR3 contains 13 residues. Germline assignment: CDR1 SGHDT and CDR2 YYEEEE. The germline V and J ends were trimmed by 6 bases and 0 bases, with 9 bases remaining between them. Nobody among the patients had been given any treatment before thyroid surgery. At least ten counts were recorded for this clone. In the original workflow: To classify distant metastasis in papillary thyroid cancer, a model was built from CDR3 differences across clinicopathological groups. TCRdb called clones again from the PCR reads with MiXCR. The V and J calls reflect TCRdb's pipeline rather than the authors' work. The sample lists roughly 50,000 clones, roughly a fifth seen once, with about 4% in the top ten.

The sample comprised blood. This TCR was recovered from a male donor with papillary thyroid cancer or a benign thyroid nodule (not recorded which). Some clones in this sample may be carry-over from other donors' samples. The genes are TRBV5-6 and TRBJ1-2, with D uncertain. The CDR3 spells CASTYTPNYGYTF. The CDR3 DNA is TGTGCCAGCACCTACACCCCTAACTATGGCTACACCTTC. Based on the CDR3 plus reference TRBV5-6 and TRBJ1-2, the full variable domain is DAGVTQSPTHLIKTRGQQVTLRCSPKSGHDTVSWYQQALGQGPQFIFQYYEEEERQRGNFPDRFSGHQFPNYSSELNVNALLLGDSALYLCASTYTPNYGYTFGSGTRLTVV.